The 21 T cell receptor beta chains reported below all come from one sample, sequenced in a study of blood T cell repertoires in COVID-19. Sequencing used immunoSEQ multiplex PCR; TCRdb keeps in-frame clones, though not all of them. The table has under 500,000 clones, around nine tenths seen once. Specimen: PBMCs or T cells enriched from blood (not recorded which). The receptors originated from a woman aged 18-29 years with acute COVID-19.

This clone occurred many times. The chain recombines TRBV27 with TRBJ2-1; 9 nucleotides line up with TRBD2. The V gene's germline CDR1 is MNHEY and CDR2 SMNVEV (reference sequence). The CDR3 has 13 amino acids. Trimming at V came to 6 bases and at J to 16 bases, leaving 13 bases not matched to a gene. CDR3 bases: TGTGCCAGCAGCCCAAGCCGGTCTAGCGGGAATTTCTTC. This encodes CASSPSRSSGNFF.

The gene calls are TRBV11-2 and TRBJ1-6; possible D gene TRBD1, 6 bases. With 8 bases removed from V and 8 bases from J, the gap between germline ends came to 7 bases. The germline CDR1 and CDR2 sequences are SGHAT and FQNNGV. The CDR3 sequence is 11 residues long. This CDR3 is CASGQYSPLHF. The DNA of the CDR3 is TGTGCCAGCGGACAGTATTCACCCCTCCACTTT.

The chain couples TRBV28 to TRBJ2-3, with 12 bases fitting TRBD2. Germline CDR1 is MDHEN and CDR2 is SYDVKM. The CDR3 is 16 residues long. V was pared by 6 bases and J by 4 bases, with 8 bases of the junction left unmatched. The CDR3 DNA reads as TGTGCCAGCAGCACGAGACTAGCGGGAGTGGCAGATACGCAGTATTTT. This gives the protein CASSTRLAGVADTQYF.

The chain links TRBV19 to TRBJ1-2; the D gene is possibly TRBD1 (6 bases). Trimming stripped 3 bases from V and 4 bases from J, with 12 bases between. This CDR3 is 14 amino acids long. Germline-derived CDR1 and CDR2 are LNHDA and SQIVND (reference sequence). CDR3 amino acids: CASSIGQGIYGYTF. As DNA, the CDR3 is TGTGCCAGTAGTATTGGGCAGGGGATCTATGGCTACACCTTC.

The chain has TRBV11-2 and TRBJ1-1; no firm D call. Trimming removed 4 bases from V and 6 bases from J, with 15 bases in between. From germline, CDR1 is SGHAT and CDR2 FQNNGV. This CDR3 is 14 amino acids long. CDR3 sequence: CASSSLRGRSEAFF. CDR3 coding DNA: TGTGCCAGCAGCTCCCTTCGGGGAAGATCTGAAGCTTTCTTT.

This chain links TRBV5-4 with TRBJ2-4; 10 bases are shared with TRBD2. Losses at the gene ends were 4 bases for V and 4 bases for J; bases not matched to a gene: 5. This CDR3 has 15 residues. Germline V gene data show CDR1 as SGHNT and CDR2 as YYREEE (reference sequence). The CDR3 DNA is TGTGCCAGCAGCGAAAAAGCGGGGGGGAAAAACATTCAGTACTTC. Translation gives CASSEKAGGKNIQYF.

The rearrangement uses TRBV27 and TRBJ2-7, with a possible D match to TRBD2 (6 bases). Germline V gene data show CDR1 as MNHEY and CDR2 as SMNVEV (reference sequence). The V end lost 10 bases, the J end lost 9 bases, and 22 bases lay between the germline ends. This CDR3 has 13 residues. Here the CDR3 DNA reads TGTGCCACCTTGGACTATTCTTCGACTGCGCAGTACTTC. This sequence encodes CATLDYSSTAQYF.

This chain uses TRBV2 with TRBJ2-5, with 14 bases matching TRBD2. Trimming cost V 6 bases and J 2 bases; bases outside gene matches: 14. The CDR3 is made up of 19 amino acids. CDR1 and CDR2 (germline): SNHLY, FYNNEI. The CDR3 DNA sequence: TGTGCCAGCAGCCCTTCTCCGGGACTAGCGGGGGTTCTACAAGAGACCCAGTACTTC. Its translation is CASSPSPGLAGVLQETQYF.

This clone was seen just once. This chain links TRBV5-6 with TRBJ2-7, with a weak D call TRBD2 (5 bases). Germline values: CDR1 SGHDT, CDR2 YYEEEE. V shed 4 bases and J shed 0 bases, with 5 bases lying between them. The CDR3 runs 12 residues. CDR3 amino acids: CASSRDSYEQYF. The CDR3 DNA reads TGTGCCAGCAGCCGGGACTCCTACGAGCAGTACTTC.

This chain connects TRBV19 to TRBJ1-4, with D possibly being TRBD1 (5 bases). V was trimmed by 6 bases and J by 7 bases, leaving 18 bases between them. CDR1 is LNHDA and CDR2 is SQIVND in the germline V gene (reference sequence). The CDR3 has 15 residues. CDR3 nucleotides: TGTGCCAGTAGCGCTTTCCGGGAGAGGGGTGAAAAACTGTTTTTT. Its protein product is CASSAFRERGEKLFF.

This sequence joins TRBV18 and TRBJ2-5, with 7 bases matching TRBD2. The CDR3 extends over 14 amino acids. With V trimmed by 3 bases and J by 7 bases, 8 bases remained unmatched. Germline values: CDR1 KGHSH, CDR2 LQKENI. Here the CDR3 reads CASSPGTTDGTQYF. The CDR3 nucleotides read TGTGCCAGCTCACCTGGGACTACAGATGGGACCCAGTACTTC.

This chain joins TRBV9 and TRBJ1-2, with D perhaps matching TRBD1 (6 bases). CDR1 is SGDLS and CDR2 is YYNGEE in the germline V gene. Trimming stripped 3 bases from V and 7 bases from J, with 7 bases between. The CDR3 runs 11 residues. Written as DNA, the CDR3 is TGTGCCAGCAGCGGAGGGGGTGGCTACACCTTC. This encodes CASSGGGGYTF.

This rearrangement joins TRBV28 to TRBJ2-1, with D hard to call. The ends were cut back, 6 bases at V and 3 bases at J, with 15 bases in the middle. The germline CDR1 and CDR2 sequences are MDHEN and SYDVKM. The CDR3 extends over 15 amino acids. The CDR3 DNA is TGTGCCAGCAGCCCCCGGCCCAGGTTCTACAATGAGCAGTTCTTC. It specifies CASSPRPRFYNEQFF.

The J gene is TRBJ2-3, the V gene TRBV12-5; the match to TRBD2 covers 12 bases. V dropped 5 bases and J dropped 4; count of bases not matched to a gene: 7. The CDR3 covers 16 residues. CDR1 and CDR2 from the germline V gene are LGHNT and FRNRAP. Here the CDR3 DNA reads TGTGCTAGTGGTCCCCCTAGCGGGGGGGTCGCAGATACGCAGTATTTT. This gives the protein CASGPPSGGVADTQYF.

V and J are TRBV12-5 and TRBJ1-5; 10 nucleotides line up with TRBD1. CDR1 is LGHNT and CDR2 is FRNRAP in the germline V gene. V shed 5 bases, J shed 4 bases, and the junction held 5 bases outside the gene matches. The CDR3 has 15 amino acids. CDR3 residues: CASGPSDRGNQPQHF. For the CDR3, the DNA is TGTGCTAGTGGTCCATCGGACAGGGGGAATCAGCCCCAGCATTTT.

The chain has TRBV6-5 and TRBJ2-6; D is perhaps TRBD2 (6 bases). V lost 10 bases to trimming and J lost 5 bases, with 12 bases between them. Per germline, CDR1 MNHEY and CDR2 SVGAGI. The CDR3 loop spans 13 amino acids. The CDR3 DNA is TGTGCCACCCGGGGGATCTGGGCCAACGTCCTGACTTTC. Protein product: CATRGIWANVLTF.

The chain recombines TRBV7-8 with TRBJ2-3, with 7 bases aligning to TRBD1. Germline-derived CDR1 and CDR2 are SGHVS and FQNEAQ. CDR3 length: 12 amino acids. Losses at the gene ends were 5 bases for V and 13 bases for J; bases not matched to a gene: 9. CDR3 nucleotide sequence: TGTGCCAGCAGCCAACACCGGGACAGAAAGTATTTT. Its translation is CASSQHRDRKYF. Using reference TRBV7-8 and TRBJ2-3 for the parts outside the CDR3, the full variable domain is GAGVSQSPRYKVAKRGQDVALRCDPISGHVSLFWYQQALGQGPEFLTYFQNEAQLDKSGLPSDRFFAERPEGSVSTLKIQRTQQEDSAVYLCASSQHRDRKYFGPGTRLTVL.

The CDR3 sequence is CASSRAGNQPQHF. DNA of the CDR3: TGTGCCAGCAGCCGAGCGGGGAATCAGCCCCAGCATTTT. J is TRBJ1-5 and V is TRBV7-9; D gene uncertain. Germline lookup yields CDR1 SEHNR and CDR2 FQNEAQ (reference sequence). This CDR3 is 13 amino acids long. Trimming removed 5 bases from V and 4 bases from J, with 9 bases in between. Looking up the rest from reference TRBV7-9 and TRBJ1-5 gives the full variable domain: DTGVSQNPRHKITKRGQNVTFRCDPISEHNRLYWYRQTLGQGPEFLTYFQNEAQLEKSRLLSDRFSAERPKGSFSTLEIQRTEQGDSAMYLCASSRAGNQPQHFGDGTRLSIL.

This chain links TRBV21-1 with TRBJ2-7; TRBD1 is the table's D call and was not checked against the DNA. TRBV21-1 is labeled a pseudogene. The CDR3 has 16 amino acids. The CDR3 region has the DNA TGTGCCAGCAGTTTGCCCGACAGGGACCGGGCCTACGAGCAGTACTTC. Its translation: CASSLPDRDRAYEQYF.

The chain couples TRBV10-1 to TRBJ1-1; no definite D call. Germline V gene lookup returns CDR1 WNHNN and CDR2 SYGVQD (reference sequence). The length of the CDR3 is 13 residues. The V end lost 6 bases, the J end lost 8 bases, and 16 bases lay between the germline ends. CDR3 amino acids: CASSSQRSGEAFF. The CDR3, as DNA: TGCGCCAGCAGCTCACAGCGATCGGGGGAAGCTTTCTTT.

This chain connects TRBV7-6 to TRBJ1-5; D remains unclear. CDR3 size: 13 residues. The germline gives CDR1 SGHVS, CDR2 FNYEAQ. V was shortened by 0 bases and J by 7 bases, with 7 bases between the two germline ends. CDR3 in DNA: TGTGCCAGCAGCTTAGCGAGGGCCCAGCCCCAGCATTTT. Amino acids: CASSLARAQPQHF.